This section outlines one T cell receptor (beta chain) sequence together with its context. The sample belongs to a study of glioma-infiltrating T cells. Turning to the study itself: Dexamethasone exposure before glioma surgery was limited to six or fewer days. Target coverage was about 4.5- to 10-fold for roughly one million blood T cells.

The CDR3 covers 12 residues. Germline V gives CDR1 SQVTM, CDR2 ANQGSEA. The V end was cut by 4 bases, the J end by 5 bases, with 12 bases between. Using RNA template, CDR3s of TCR alpha and beta were amplified with iRepertoire arm-PCR. TCRdb reprocessed the multiplex PCR reads via MiXCR and lists one record per CDR3 protein. The sample has about 410,000 distinct CDR3 sequences; 35% to 45% are singletons. The sequencing sample was made of glioma tissue, nonneoplastic brain tissue, or PBMCs (not recorded which). The V and J genes are TRBV29-1 and TRBJ2-7, with D perhaps matching TRBD2 (6 bases). This TCR was recovered from a human donor with low-grade glioma or glioblastoma, undergoing nonglioma brain surgery, or in good health (not recorded which). The CDR3 loop reads CSVGSGSNEQYF. CDR3 nucleotide sequence: TGCAGCGTTGGGTCCGGGAGCAACGAGCAGTACTTC.